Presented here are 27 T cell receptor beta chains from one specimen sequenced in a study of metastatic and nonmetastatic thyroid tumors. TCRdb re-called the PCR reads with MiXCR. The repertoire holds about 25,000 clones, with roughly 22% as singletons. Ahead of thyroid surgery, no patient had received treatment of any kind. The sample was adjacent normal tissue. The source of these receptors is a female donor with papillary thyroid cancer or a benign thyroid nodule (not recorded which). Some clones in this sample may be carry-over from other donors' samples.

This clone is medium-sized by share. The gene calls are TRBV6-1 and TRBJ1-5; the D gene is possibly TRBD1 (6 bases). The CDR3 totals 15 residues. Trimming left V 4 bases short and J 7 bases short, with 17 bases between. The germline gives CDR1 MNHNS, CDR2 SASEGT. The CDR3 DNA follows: TGTGCCAGCAGTGGCGGGGGCGTCGCGGACCAGCCCCAGCATTTT. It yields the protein CASSGGGVADQPQHF.

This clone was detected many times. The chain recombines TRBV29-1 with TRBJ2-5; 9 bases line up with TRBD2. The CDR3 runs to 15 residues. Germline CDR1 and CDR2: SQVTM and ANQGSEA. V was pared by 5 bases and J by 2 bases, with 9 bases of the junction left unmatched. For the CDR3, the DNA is TGCAGCGTTCCGACTAGCGGATCGGGTCAAGAGACCCAGTACTTC. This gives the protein CSVPTSGSGQETQYF.

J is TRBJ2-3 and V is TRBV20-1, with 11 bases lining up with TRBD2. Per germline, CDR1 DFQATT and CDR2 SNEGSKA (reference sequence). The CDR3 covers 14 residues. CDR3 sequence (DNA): TGCAGAGCTCCTAGCGGGAGGTACACAGATACGCAGTATTTT. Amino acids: CRAPSGRYTDTQYF.

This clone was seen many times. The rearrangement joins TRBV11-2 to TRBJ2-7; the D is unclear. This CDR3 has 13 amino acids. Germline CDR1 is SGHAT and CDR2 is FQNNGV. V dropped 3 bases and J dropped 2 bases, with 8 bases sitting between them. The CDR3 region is CASSLVKTYEQYF. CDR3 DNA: TGTGCCAGCAGCTTGGTTAAGACCTACGAGCAGTACTTC.

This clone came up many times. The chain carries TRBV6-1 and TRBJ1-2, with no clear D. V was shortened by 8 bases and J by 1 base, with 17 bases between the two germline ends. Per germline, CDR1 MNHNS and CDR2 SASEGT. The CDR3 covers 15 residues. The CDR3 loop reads CASRPWKLRNYGYTF. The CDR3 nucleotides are TGTGCCAGCCGACCTTGGAAACTCCGTAACTATGGCTACACCTTC.

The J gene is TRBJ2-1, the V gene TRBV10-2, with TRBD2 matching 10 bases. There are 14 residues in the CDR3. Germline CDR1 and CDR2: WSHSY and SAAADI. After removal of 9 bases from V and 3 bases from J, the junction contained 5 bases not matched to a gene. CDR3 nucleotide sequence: TGCGCCAGTACACTAGCGGGAATCTACAATGAGCAGTTCTTC. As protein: CASTLAGIYNEQFF.

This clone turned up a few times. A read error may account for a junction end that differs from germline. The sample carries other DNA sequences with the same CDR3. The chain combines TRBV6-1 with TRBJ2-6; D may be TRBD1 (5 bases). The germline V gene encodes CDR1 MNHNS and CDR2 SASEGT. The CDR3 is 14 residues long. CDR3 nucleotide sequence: TGTGCCAGCAGTCAGGGCTCTGGGGCAAACGTCCTAACTTTC. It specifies CASSQGSGANVLTF.

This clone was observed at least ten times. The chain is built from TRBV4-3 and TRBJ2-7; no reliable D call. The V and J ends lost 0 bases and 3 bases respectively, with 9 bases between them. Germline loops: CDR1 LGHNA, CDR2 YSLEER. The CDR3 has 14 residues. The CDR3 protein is CASSQDRQIYEQYF. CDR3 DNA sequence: TGCGCCAGCAGCCAAGATCGGCAGATCTACGAGCAGTACTTC.

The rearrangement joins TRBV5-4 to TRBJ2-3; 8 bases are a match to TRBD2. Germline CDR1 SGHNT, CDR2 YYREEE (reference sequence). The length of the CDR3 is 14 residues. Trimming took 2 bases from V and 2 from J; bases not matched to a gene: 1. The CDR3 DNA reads TGTGCCAGCAGCTTAGCGGGAGTCACAGATACGCAGTATTTT. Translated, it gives CASSLAGVTDTQYF.

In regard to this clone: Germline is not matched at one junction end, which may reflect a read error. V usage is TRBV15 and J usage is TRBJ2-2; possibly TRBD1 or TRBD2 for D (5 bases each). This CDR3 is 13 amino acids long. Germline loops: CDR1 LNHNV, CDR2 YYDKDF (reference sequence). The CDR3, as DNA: TGTGCCACCATCAGAGTAGGGTTGGGGGAGCTGGTTTTT. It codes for CATIRVGLGELVF.

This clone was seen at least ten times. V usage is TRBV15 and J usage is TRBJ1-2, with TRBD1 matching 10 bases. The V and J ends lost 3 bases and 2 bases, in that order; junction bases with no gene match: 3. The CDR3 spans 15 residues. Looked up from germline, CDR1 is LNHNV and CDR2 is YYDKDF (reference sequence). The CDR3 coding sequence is TGTGCCACCAGCAGGGACAGGGGGGCGAACTATGGCTACACCTTC. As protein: CATSRDRGANYGYTF.

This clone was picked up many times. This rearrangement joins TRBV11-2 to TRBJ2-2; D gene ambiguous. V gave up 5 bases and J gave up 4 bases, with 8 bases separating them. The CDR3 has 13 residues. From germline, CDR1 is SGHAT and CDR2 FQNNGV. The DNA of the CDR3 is TGTGCCAGCAGCCCCCTCCCCACCGGGGAGCTGTTTTTT. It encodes CASSPLPTGELFF.

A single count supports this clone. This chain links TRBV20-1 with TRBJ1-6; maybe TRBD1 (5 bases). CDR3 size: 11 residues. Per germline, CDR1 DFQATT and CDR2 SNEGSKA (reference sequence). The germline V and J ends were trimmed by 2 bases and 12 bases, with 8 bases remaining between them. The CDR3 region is CSARWGGPLHF. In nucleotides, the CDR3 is TGCAGTGCTAGATGGGGCGGACCCCTCCACTTT.

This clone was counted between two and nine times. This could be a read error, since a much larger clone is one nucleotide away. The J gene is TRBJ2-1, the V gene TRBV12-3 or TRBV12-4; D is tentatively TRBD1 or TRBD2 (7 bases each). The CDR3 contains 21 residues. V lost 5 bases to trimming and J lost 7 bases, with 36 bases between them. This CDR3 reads CASSHGGGGAVAEGLRNEQFF. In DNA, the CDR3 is TGTGCCAGCAGTCACGGGGGAGGGGGCGCCGTGGCGGAGGGTTTGAGAAATGAGCAGTTCTTC.

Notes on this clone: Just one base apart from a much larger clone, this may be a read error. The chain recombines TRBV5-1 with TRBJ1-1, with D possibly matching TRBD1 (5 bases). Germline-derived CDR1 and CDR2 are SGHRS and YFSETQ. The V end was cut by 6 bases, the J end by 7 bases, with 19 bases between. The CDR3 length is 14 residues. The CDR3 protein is CASIPGGGEDEAFF. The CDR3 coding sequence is TGCGCCAGCATCCCGGGCGGAGGGGAGGATGAAGCTTTCTTT. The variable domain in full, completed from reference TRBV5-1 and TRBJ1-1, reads KAGVTQTPRYLIKTRGQQVTLSCSPISGHRSVSWYQQTPGQGLQFLFEYFSETQRNKGNFPGRFSGRQFSNSRSEMNVSTLELGDSALYLCASIPGGGEDEAFFGQGTRLTVV.

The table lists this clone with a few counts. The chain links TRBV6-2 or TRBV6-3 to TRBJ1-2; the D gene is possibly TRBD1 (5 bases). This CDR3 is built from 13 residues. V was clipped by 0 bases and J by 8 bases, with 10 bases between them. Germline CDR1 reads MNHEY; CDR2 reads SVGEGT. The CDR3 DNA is TGTGCCAGCAGTTACTCAGGGGTGGAGGGCTACACCTTC. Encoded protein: CASSYSGVEGYTF.

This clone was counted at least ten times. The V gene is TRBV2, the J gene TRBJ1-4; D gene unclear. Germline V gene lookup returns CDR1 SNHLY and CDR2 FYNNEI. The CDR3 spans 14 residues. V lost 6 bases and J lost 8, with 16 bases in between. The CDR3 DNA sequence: TGTGCCAGCAGCCTCCGCAGCGGCGGGGAAAAACTGTTTTTT. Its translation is CASSLRSGGEKLFF. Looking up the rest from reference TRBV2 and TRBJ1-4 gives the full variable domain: EPEVTQTPSHQVTQMGQEVILRCVPISNHLYFYWYRQILGQKVEFLVSFYNNEISEKSEIFDDQFSVERPDGSNFTLKIRSTKLEDSAMYFCASSLRSGGEKLFFGSGTQLSVL.

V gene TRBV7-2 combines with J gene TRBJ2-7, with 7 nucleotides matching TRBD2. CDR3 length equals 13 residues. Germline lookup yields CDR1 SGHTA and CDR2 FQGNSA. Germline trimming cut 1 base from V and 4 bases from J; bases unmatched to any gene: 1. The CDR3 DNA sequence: TGTGCCAGCAGCTTAGTGGGGGGGTACGAGCAGTACTTC. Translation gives CASSLVGGYEQYF.

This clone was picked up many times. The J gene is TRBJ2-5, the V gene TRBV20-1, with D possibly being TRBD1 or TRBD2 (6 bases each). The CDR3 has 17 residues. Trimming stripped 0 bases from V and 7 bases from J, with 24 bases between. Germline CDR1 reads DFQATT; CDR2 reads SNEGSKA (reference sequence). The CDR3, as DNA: TGCAGTGCTAGAGACTTAGGGGGGCGTCCCTCGCTGGGGACCCAGTACTTC. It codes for CSARDLGGRPSLGTQYF.

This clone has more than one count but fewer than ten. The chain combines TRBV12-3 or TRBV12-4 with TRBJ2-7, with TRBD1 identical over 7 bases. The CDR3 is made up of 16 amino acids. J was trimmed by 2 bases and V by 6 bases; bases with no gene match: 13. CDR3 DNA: TGTGCCAGCAGCCACCTAATGTCAGGGACAGCCTACGAGCAGTACTTC. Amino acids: CASSHLMSGTAYEQYF.

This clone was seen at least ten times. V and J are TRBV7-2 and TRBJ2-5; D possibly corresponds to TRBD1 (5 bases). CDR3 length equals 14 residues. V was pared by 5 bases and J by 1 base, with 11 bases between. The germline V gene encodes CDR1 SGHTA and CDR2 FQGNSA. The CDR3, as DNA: TGTGCCAGCAGCCGACCAACAGGCCAAGAGACCCAGTACTTC. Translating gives CASSRPTGQETQYF. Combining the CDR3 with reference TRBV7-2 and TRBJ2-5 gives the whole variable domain GAGVSQSPSNKVTEKGKDVELRCDPISGHTALYWYRQSLGQGLEFLIYFQGNSAPDKSGLPSDRFSAERTGGSVSTLTIQRTQQEDSAVYLCASSRPTGQETQYFGPGTRLLVL.

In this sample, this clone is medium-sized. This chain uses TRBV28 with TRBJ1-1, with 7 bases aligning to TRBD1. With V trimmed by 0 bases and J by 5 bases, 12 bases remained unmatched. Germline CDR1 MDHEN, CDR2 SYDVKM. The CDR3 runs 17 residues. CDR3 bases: TGTGCCAGCAGTTTATGGGCTAGGACGCACAGGGGAACTGAAGCTTTCTTT. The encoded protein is CASSLWARTHRGTEAFF.

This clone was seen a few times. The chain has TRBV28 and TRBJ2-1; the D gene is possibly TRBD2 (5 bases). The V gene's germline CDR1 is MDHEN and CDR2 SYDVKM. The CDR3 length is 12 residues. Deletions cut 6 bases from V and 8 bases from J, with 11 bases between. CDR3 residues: CASSVGLYEQFF. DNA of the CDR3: TGTGCCAGCAGCGTCGGACTTTATGAGCAGTTCTTC.

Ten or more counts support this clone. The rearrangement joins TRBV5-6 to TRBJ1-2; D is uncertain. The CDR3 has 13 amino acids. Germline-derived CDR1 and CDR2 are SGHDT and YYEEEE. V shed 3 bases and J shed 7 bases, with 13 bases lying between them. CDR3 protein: CASSSRRPSGYTF. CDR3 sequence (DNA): TGTGCCAGCAGCTCGCGTAGGCCCTCTGGCTACACCTTC.

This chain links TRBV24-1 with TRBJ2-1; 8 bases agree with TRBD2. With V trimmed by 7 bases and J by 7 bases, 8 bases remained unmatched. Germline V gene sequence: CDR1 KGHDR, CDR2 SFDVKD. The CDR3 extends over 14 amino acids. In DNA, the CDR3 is TGTGCCACCAGCCCTGGCGGGAGGATAAATGAGCAGTTCTTC. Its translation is CATSPGGRINEQFF.

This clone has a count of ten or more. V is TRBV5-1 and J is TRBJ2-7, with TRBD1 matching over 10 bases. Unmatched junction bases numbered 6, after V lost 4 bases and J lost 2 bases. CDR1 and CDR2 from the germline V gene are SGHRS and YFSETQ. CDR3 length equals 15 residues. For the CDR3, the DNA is TGCGCCAGCAGCCGGCAAGACAGGGGGCCCTACGAGCAGTACTTC. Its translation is CASSRQDRGPYEQYF. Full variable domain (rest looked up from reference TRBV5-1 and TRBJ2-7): KAGVTQTPRYLIKTRGQQVTLSCSPISGHRSVSWYQQTPGQGLQFLFEYFSETQRNKGNFPGRFSGRQFSNSRSEMNVSTLELGDSALYLCASSRQDRGPYEQYFGPGTRLTVT.

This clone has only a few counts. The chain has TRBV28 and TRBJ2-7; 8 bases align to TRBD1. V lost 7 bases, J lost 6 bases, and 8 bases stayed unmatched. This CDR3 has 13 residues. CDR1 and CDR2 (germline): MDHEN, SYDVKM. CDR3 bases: TGTGCCAGCACTTCAGGGGGCGCAGGCGAGCAGTACTTC. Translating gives CASTSGGAGEQYF.